Presented here are 30 T cell receptor beta chains from one specimen sequenced in a study of blood T cells in healthy people across ages. It was with a sample-barcoded 5' primer and a J-beta primer mix that a second PCR of about 6 to 12 cycles was run. TCRdb re-called the 5' RACE reads through MiXCR, storing one row per CDR3 protein. The table has approximately 780,000 distinct CDR3 sequences, around a quarter seen once. The sample also formed part of further work on T cells of mothers and their children.

Sequencing used blood. The receptors originated from a boy younger than 18 in good health.

J is TRBJ1-4 and V is TRBV29-1; D gene uncertain. The CDR3 length is 13 residues. V lost 6 bases to trimming and J lost 1 base, with 9 bases between them. Germline loops: CDR1 SQVTM, CDR2 ANQGSEA. The CDR3 DNA is TGCAGCGTCCGGAATTTAACTAATGAAAAACTGTTTTTT. Translated: CSVRNLTNEKLFF.

This chain connects TRBV12-3 or TRBV12-4 to TRBJ2-1; D is uncertain. The CDR3 runs to 15 residues. V dropped 2 bases and J dropped 4 bases, with 12 bases sitting between them. The CDR3 DNA sequence: TGTGCCAGCAGTTTACGGTGGTCAGGTTACAATGAGCAGTTCTTC. Amino acids: CASSLRWSGYNEQFF.

In this sample, this clonotype turned up a few times. This chain links TRBV9 with TRBJ2-5, with TRBD2 matching over 8 bases. The CDR3 sequence is 16 residues long. Germline lookup yields CDR1 SGDLS and CDR2 YYNGEE. The J segment lost 1 base and the V segment lost 0 bases, leaving 5 bases of the junction unmatched. CDR3 residues: CASSVDGGGFQETQYF. CDR3 in DNA: TGTGCCAGCAGCGTAGACGGGGGGGGATTCCAAGAGACCCAGTACTTC.

V gene TRBV20-1 combines with J gene TRBJ1-2; TRBD1 matches 7 bases. The CDR3 spans 13 residues. The J segment lost 2 bases and the V segment lost 4 bases, leaving 4 bases of the junction unmatched. Germline CDR1 reads DFQATT; CDR2 reads SNEGSKA (reference sequence). Here the CDR3 reads CSAKTGRNYGYTF. The CDR3 DNA follows: TGCAGTGCTAAGACAGGGCGAAACTATGGCTACACCTTC.

The chain joins TRBV12-3 or TRBV12-4 to TRBJ2-7; a possible D gene is TRBD1 (5 bases). The tail of the sequence fits TRBJ2-1 better, so the J call may be wrong. The CDR3 loop spans 15 amino acids. The CDR3 is CASSLGREVSNEQFF. In nucleotides, the CDR3 is TGTGCCAGCAGCTTGGGCAGGGAAGTATCCAATGAGCAGTTCTTC.

Only a few counts were recorded for this clonotype. The gene calls are TRBV13 and TRBJ2-7; 11 bases agree with TRBD2. Germline trimming cut 5 bases from V and 5 bases from J; bases unmatched to any gene: 8. The CDR3 has 15 amino acids. Germline V lookup: CDR1 PRHDT, CDR2 FYEKMQ (reference sequence). The CDR3 loop is CASSGPGTSGHEQYF. The CDR3 DNA follows: TGTGCCAGCAGCGGTCCTGGGACTAGCGGCCACGAGCAGTACTTC.

This clonotype was seen only a few times. The V gene is TRBV27, the J gene TRBJ2-3; D may be TRBD2 (6 bases). There are 15 residues in the CDR3. Germline lookup yields CDR1 MNHEY and CDR2 SMNVEV (reference sequence). The ends were cut back, 2 bases at V and 0 bases at J, with 9 bases in the middle. CDR3 nucleotides: TGTGCCAGCAGTTTACGGAGGGTGAGCACAGATACGCAGTATTTT. It yields the protein CASSLRRVSTDTQYF.

In its sample, this clonotype was seen a few times. The chain employs TRBV5-1 and TRBJ1-6, with 8 bases lining up with TRBD1. The junction had 5 bases not matched to a gene; V was cut back by 4 bases and J by 5 bases. The length of the CDR3 is 15 residues. CDR1 and CDR2 from the germline V gene are SGHRS and YFSETQ. CDR3 in amino acids: CASSLTGDHNSPLHF. DNA for the CDR3: TGCGCCAGCAGCCTGACAGGGGACCATAATTCACCCCTCCACTTT.

This clonotype was seen more than once but under ten times. V usage is TRBV7-9 and J usage is TRBJ2-2; D may be TRBD2 (6 bases). Germline V gene sequence: CDR1 SEHNR, CDR2 FQNEAQ (reference sequence). The CDR3 loop spans 18 amino acids. The V gene lost 6 bases and the J gene lost 7 bases, with 27 bases spanning the gap. The DNA for the CDR3 is TGTGCCAGCAGTCCGACCTTCTACCAGCGGGCCCCCCACGGGGAGCTGTTTTTT. Translating gives CASSPTFYQRAPHGELFF.

With respect to this clonotype: The junction and the germline gene differ at one end; a read error may be behind it. The chain carries TRBV20-1 and TRBJ2-7; the D gene could be TRBD1 or TRBD2 (5 bases each). CDR1 DFQATT and CDR2 SNEGSKA come from the germline V gene (reference sequence). The CDR3 has 14 residues. The CDR3 spells CSAEARVGAYEQCF. In nucleotides, the CDR3 is TGCAGTGCCGAGGCCCGGGTCGGGGCCTACGAGCAGTGCTTC.

V is TRBV24-1 and J is TRBJ1-2; tentatively, D is TRBD1 (6 bases). CDR3 length equals 13 residues. Germline lookup yields CDR1 KGHDR and CDR2 SFDVKD. Deletions cut 9 bases from V and 4 bases from J, with 14 bases between. This CDR3 is CATSRTAFYGYTF. In DNA, the CDR3 is TGTGCCACCTCACGGACAGCATTCTATGGCTACACCTTC.

This clonotype showed up just a few times. V gene TRBV7-9 combines with J gene TRBJ1-3; no firm D call. This CDR3 is 15 amino acids long. V lost 0 bases, J lost 1 base, and 7 bases lay in between. Germline lookup yields CDR1 SEHNR and CDR2 FQNEAQ (reference sequence). CDR3 loop: CASSLATVSGNTIYF. The CDR3 DNA follows: TGTGCCAGCAGCTTAGCAACGGTTTCTGGAAACACCATATATTTT.

This clonotype was seen more than once but under ten times. A read error may produce the germline difference seen at one junction end. The gene calls are TRBV7-9 and TRBJ2-1; D unclear. The CDR3 runs to 11 residues. Germline CDR1 reads SEHNR; CDR2 reads FQNEAQ (reference sequence). As DNA, the CDR3 is TGTGCCAGCAGCGGGTCGACCCAGCAATTCTTC. It translates to CASSGSTQQFF.

The gene calls are TRBV12-3 or TRBV12-4 and TRBJ1-2, with a tentative D call TRBD1 (5 bases). The V gene lost 8 bases and the J gene lost 6 bases, with 16 bases spanning the gap. CDR3 size: 13 residues. This CDR3 is CASGGTVGNGYTF. CDR3 nucleotides: TGTGCCAGCGGGGGGACCGTGGGCAATGGCTACACCTTC.

This chain links TRBV20-1 with TRBJ1-2; D call uncertain. This CDR3 spans 14 amino acids. With 4 bases removed from V and 8 bases from J, the gap between germline ends came to 20 bases. Germline V gives CDR1 DFQATT, CDR2 SNEGSKA (reference sequence). Written as DNA, the CDR3 is TGCAGTGCTACCAATCCCGACGGATCTATCGGCTACACCTTC. Translated: CSATNPDGSIGYTF.

This clonotype was found a few times. The chain links TRBV18 to TRBJ1-3, with a weak D call TRBD1 (5 bases). Trimming removed 2 bases from V and 6 bases from J, with 14 bases in between. The CDR3 is 15 residues long. Germline values: CDR1 KGHSH, CDR2 LQKENI. The CDR3 loop reads CASSPITGGLNTIYF. For the CDR3, the DNA is TGTGCCAGCTCACCAATCACAGGCGGCCTAAACACCATATATTTT. Filled out from reference TRBV18 and TRBJ1-3, the complete variable domain reads NAGVMQNPRHLVRRRGQEARLRCSPMKGHSHVYWYRQLPEEGLKFMVYLQKENIIDESGMPKERFSAEFPKEGPSILRIQQVVRGDSAAYFCASSPITGGLNTIYFGEGSWLTVV.

This rearrangement joins TRBV7-8 to TRBJ2-7; 7 positions match TRBD1. The ends lost 4 bases at V and 5 bases at J; junction bases unmatched: 14. Germline CDR1 and CDR2: SGHVS and FQNEAQ. CDR3 length: 16 residues. CDR3 in DNA: TGTGCCAGCAGCTCTAATCCGGGACAGATCTCTAACGAGCAGTACTTC. Translated, it gives CASSSNPGQISNEQYF.

CDR3 region: CASADSYEQYF. The CDR3 nucleotides are TGTGCCAGCGCGGACAGCTACGAGCAGTACTTC. This sequence joins TRBV14 and TRBJ2-7, with D tentatively TRBD1 (6 bases). The CDR3 totals 11 residues. The germline V and J ends were trimmed by 8 bases and 3 bases, with 8 bases remaining between them. The germline gives CDR1 SGHDN, CDR2 FVKESK.

The V call is TRBV10-2, the J call TRBJ1-2; 10 bases match TRBD1. Germline lookup yields CDR1 WSHSY and CDR2 SAAADI. Trimming took 5 bases from V and 8 from J; bases not matched to a gene: 8. The CDR3 runs 14 residues. The CDR3 DNA follows: TGCGCCAGCAGTAGACGGGACAGGGGTTTGGGCTACACCTTC. Residues: CASSRRDRGLGYTF.

This chain links TRBV18 with TRBJ1-1; a possible D gene is TRBD1 (5 bases). This CDR3 contains 14 residues. CDR1 and CDR2 (germline): KGHSH, LQKENI. Trimming stripped 3 bases from V and 2 bases from J, with 10 bases between. The DNA of the CDR3 is TGTGCCAGCTCACCCCTTCAGGGTAACACTGAAGCTTTCTTT. Protein product: CASSPLQGNTEAFF.

The V and J genes are TRBV7-6 and TRBJ1-2, with D unclear. In germline, CDR1 is SGHVS, CDR2 FNYEAQ. V lost 5 bases and J 8 bases, leaving 15 bases between the germline ends. This CDR3 contains 13 residues. Here the CDR3 DNA reads TGTGCCAGCAGCGGGCCGCGGACCGACGGCTACACCTTC. It codes for CASSGPRTDGYTF.

This clonotype turned up a few times. This chain joins TRBV7-9 and TRBJ2-1; TRBD2 aligns across 9 bases. The V gene's germline CDR1 is SEHNR and CDR2 FQNEAQ (reference sequence). V lost 3 bases to trimming and J lost 5 bases; unmatched junction nucleotides: 2. The CDR3 totals 14 residues. CDR3 amino acids: CASSLTSGHNEQFF. In DNA, the CDR3 is TGTGCCAGCAGCTTGACTAGCGGACACAATGAGCAGTTCTTC.

This clonotype was counted a few times. The chain uses TRBV12-5 and TRBJ2-5; D not certain. The V and J ends lost 4 bases and 3 bases respectively, with 12 bases between them. Germline V gene lookup returns CDR1 LGHNT and CDR2 FRNRAP. This CDR3 spans 14 amino acids. CDR3 sequence (DNA): TGTGCTAGTGGTTCCCACCCGCAGGAAGAGACCCAGTACTTC. This encodes CASGSHPQEETQYF.

In its sample, this clonotype was seen many times. The chain is built from TRBV12-3 or TRBV12-4 and TRBJ2-5; D ambiguous. V was pared by 3 bases and J by 2 bases, with 7 bases between. CDR3 length: 13 amino acids. CDR3: CASSFRVQETQYF. The CDR3 nucleotides read TGTGCCAGCAGTTTTAGGGTTCAAGAGACCCAGTACTTC.

V and J are TRBV29-1 and TRBJ1-2; a weak D match, TRBD1 (5 bases). Germline lookup yields CDR1 SQVTM and CDR2 ANQGSEA. The CDR3 runs 13 residues. V was shortened by 4 bases and J by 8 bases, with 17 bases between the two germline ends. CDR3 sequence: CSVGAGSVQGYTF. DNA of the CDR3: TGCAGCGTTGGAGCAGGGAGCGTTCAAGGCTACACCTTC.

This clonotype was seen more than once but under ten times. The chain carries TRBV5-1 and TRBJ2-2; no clear D. Germline CDR1 SGHRS, CDR2 YFSETQ. The germline V and J ends were trimmed by 0 bases and 7 bases, with 7 bases remaining between them. The CDR3 consists of 13 residues. CDR3 nucleotides: TGCGCCAGCAGCTTGGCCAGATTCGGGGAGCTGTTTTTT. This encodes CASSLARFGELFF.

The chain recombines TRBV11-2 with TRBJ2-4; 7 bases agree with TRBD1. The V and J ends lost 5 bases and 2 bases, in that order; junction bases with no gene match: 9. Germline V CDR1 and CDR2: SGHAT, FQNNGV. CDR3 length: 16 residues. This CDR3 is CASSGQVSPTKNIQYF. CDR3 nucleotides: TGTGCCAGCAGCGGACAGGTCTCCCCCACCAAAAACATTCAGTACTTC.

This clonotype was seen a few times. The genes are TRBV20-1 and TRBJ1-2; 8 bases match TRBD1. Germline values: CDR1 DFQATT, CDR2 SNEGSKA (reference sequence). V shed 3 bases and J 2 bases; nucleotides not matched to a gene: 8. The CDR3 has 15 residues. CDR3 sequence reads: CSASNGTGANYGYTF. The DNA for the CDR3 is TGCAGTGCTAGCAATGGGACAGGCGCCAACTATGGCTACACCTTC.

The rearrangement links TRBV3-1 to TRBJ2-5; 9 nucleotides line up with TRBD2. CDR1 is LGHDT and CDR2 is YNNKEL in the germline V gene (reference sequence). V lost 0 bases to trimming and J lost 0 bases; unmatched junction nucleotides: 2. CDR3 length: 16 amino acids. CDR3 residues: CASSQDSGGYQETQYF. Written as DNA, the CDR3 is TGTGCCAGCAGCCAAGACAGCGGGGGGTACCAAGAGACCCAGTACTTC.

The chain carries TRBV5-1 and TRBJ1-1, with 9 positions matching TRBD1. Germline CDR1 is SGHRS and CDR2 is YFSETQ. The CDR3 extends over 16 amino acids. V was pared by 2 bases and J by 6 bases, with 11 bases of the junction left unmatched. The CDR3 protein is CASSFRRDREGAEAFF. Here the CDR3 DNA reads TGCGCCAGCAGCTTCCGCCGGGACAGGGAGGGTGCTGAAGCTTTCTTT.